The clone carrying this T cell receptor (beta chain) has a count of ten or more. The antigen remains undetermined. These data are taken from a study of T cells in Graves' hyperthyroidism and ophthalmopathy. Diagnoses were established using clinical symptoms, serum thyroxine and TRAb, thyroid ultrasound and orbital computed tomography. The germline V gene encodes CDR1 MNHNS and CDR2 SASEGT. Between the trimmed V and J ends, which lost 4 bases and 2 bases, there was a span of 3 bases. The CDR3 is 12 residues long. Findings and caveats of the study: Researchers report that a 13 V-J model separated ophthalmopathy from stable hyperthyroidism. A median about 6 months before onset, the model predicted ophthalmopathy. Among thyroid clonotypes expanded above 0.001, most also appeared in blood.

TCR beta CDR3 regions were amplified from RNA transcripts. In the first-round RT-PCR of the TCR CDR3, the HTBI primer set was used. TCRdb ran MiXCR on the multiplex PCR reads and lists one entry per CDR3 protein. The sample shows around 540,000 distinct CDR3 sequences, about 16% of them seen only once. The clonotype comes from a woman aged 30 to 39 with Graves' ophthalmopathy. Sample: blood. V gene TRBV6-1 combines with J gene TRBJ2-1, with no clear D. CDR3 DNA sequence: TGTGCCAGCAGTGCCCCCTACAATGAGCAGTTCTTC. Translated, it gives CASSAPYNEQFF.